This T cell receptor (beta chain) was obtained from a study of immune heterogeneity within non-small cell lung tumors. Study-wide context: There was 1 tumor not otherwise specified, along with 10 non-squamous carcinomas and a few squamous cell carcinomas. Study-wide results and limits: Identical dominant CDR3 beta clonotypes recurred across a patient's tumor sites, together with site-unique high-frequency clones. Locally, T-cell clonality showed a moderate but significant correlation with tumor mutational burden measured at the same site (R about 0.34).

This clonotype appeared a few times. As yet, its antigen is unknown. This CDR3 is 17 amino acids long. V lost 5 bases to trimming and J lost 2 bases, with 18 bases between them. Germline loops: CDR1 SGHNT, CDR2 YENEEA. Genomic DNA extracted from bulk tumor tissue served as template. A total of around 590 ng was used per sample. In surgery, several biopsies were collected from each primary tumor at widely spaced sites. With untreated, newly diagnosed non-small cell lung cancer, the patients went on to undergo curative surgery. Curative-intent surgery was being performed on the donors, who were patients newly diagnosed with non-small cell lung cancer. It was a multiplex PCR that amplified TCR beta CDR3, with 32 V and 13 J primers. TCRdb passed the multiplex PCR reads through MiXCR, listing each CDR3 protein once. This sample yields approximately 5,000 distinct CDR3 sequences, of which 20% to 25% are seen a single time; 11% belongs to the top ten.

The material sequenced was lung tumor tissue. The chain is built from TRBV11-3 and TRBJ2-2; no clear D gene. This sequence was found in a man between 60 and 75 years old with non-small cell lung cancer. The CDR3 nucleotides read TGTGCCAGCAGCCCACCCAGCATAATCCTCAACACCGGGGAGCTGTTTTTT. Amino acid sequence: CASSPPSIILNTGELFF.